These T cell receptor beta chains were read from a single sample in a study of T-cell memory formation after mild COVID-19. Each CDR3 protein gets one entry after TCRdb re-called the 5' RACE reads with MiXCR. The sample lists a few hundred thousand distinct CDR3 sequences, around 25% occurring once. Source material: PBMCs or a T cell subset sorted from them (not recorded which). The receptors stem from an adult woman who had mild COVID-19 (a few samples of this study predate the infection). Cell type and time point are not known. The CDR3 runs from the conserved cysteine through the conserved F or W. D genes are given only for firm matches. Clone sizes are given selectively: once, few, many, or a class where the clone is expanded.

cdr3_aa | cdr3_nt | clone_size | j_call | v_call | d_call
CSASREGVRVGETQYF | TGCAGTGCTTCACGGGAGGGGGTGAGGGTTGGGGAGACCCAGTACTTC | NA | TRBJ2-5 | TRBV20-1 | TRBD2
CASSWGTAFEGQYF | TGCGCCAGCAGCTGGGGGACAGCGTTTGAGGGGCAGTACTTC | many | TRBJ2-7 | TRBV5-1 | TRBD1
CATSEGHTDTQYF | TGTGCCACCAGTGAGGGACACACAGATACGCAGTATTTT | few | TRBJ2-3 | TRBV24-1 | NA
CAISEVSKATEYNEQFF | TGTGCCATCAGTGAGGTCTCAAAGGCGACGGAATACAATGAGCAGTTCTTC | NA | TRBJ2-1 | TRBV10-3 | NA
CASSPTGLAGGNEQFF | TGCGCCAGCAGCCCGACCGGACTAGCGGGGGGGAATGAGCAGTTCTTC | NA | TRBJ2-1 | TRBV5-1 | TRBD2
CASSFRQVLNGYTF | TGTGCCAGCAGCTTCCGACAGGTCCTCAATGGCTACACCTTC | few | TRBJ1-2 | TRBV11-2 | NA
CATSDLTGGRETQYF | TGTGCCACCAGTGATTTAACAGGGGGCAGAGAGACCCAGTACTTC | few | TRBJ2-5 | TRBV24-1 | TRBD1
CASSYQFGGYTF | TGTGCCAGCAGTTACCAGTTTGGGGGCTACACCTTC | NA | TRBJ1-2 | TRBV6-2/TRBV6-3 | NA
CASRHDRLSSGNTIYF | TGTGCCAGCAGACATGACAGGCTGAGCTCTGGAAACACCATATATTTT | few | TRBJ1-3 | TRBV7-9 | NA
CASSLGGFSVGELFF | TGTGCCAGCAGCTTGGGGGGCTTTTCGGTTGGGGAGCTGTTTTTT | once | TRBJ2-2 | TRBV11-2 | NA
CASSFSGGSTSNYNEQFF | TGTGCCAGCAGCTTTAGCGGGGGTTCCACTTCTAACTACAATGAGCAGTTCTTC | few | TRBJ2-1 | TRBV7-3 | TRBD2
CASSTSGSTDTQYF | TGTGCCAGCAGCACTAGCGGATCCACAGATACGCAGTATTTT | NA | TRBJ2-3 | TRBV9 | TRBD2
CASSYGVGGAVRYEQYF | TGTGCCAGCAGTTACGGGGTTGGGGGGGCAGTCCGTTACGAGCAGTACTTC | NA | TRBJ2-7 | TRBV6-5 | NA
CASSLSRVAAEAFF | TGTGCCAGCAGCTTAAGTCGAGTTGCAGCTGAAGCTTTCTTT | few | TRBJ1-1 | TRBV7-9 | NA
CASSAGRRASTEAFF | TGTGCCAGCAGCGCGGGCCGTAGGGCGTCAACTGAAGCTTTCTTT | NA | TRBJ1-1 | TRBV11-2 | NA
CATNRDGTDTQYF | TGTGCCACCAACCGGGACGGCACAGATACGCAGTATTTT | NA | TRBJ2-3 | TRBV15 | NA
CASSPKGLNTGELFF | TGTGCCAGCAGCCCTAAGGGACTGAACACCGGGGAGCTGTTTTTT | NA | TRBJ2-2 | TRBV27 | NA
CASSRGKENIQYF | TGTGCCAGCAGCCGCGGAAAAGAAAACATTCAGTACTTC | NA | TRBJ2-4 | TRBV7-2 | NA
CASSEVGGPVEQFF | TGTGCCAGCAGTGAAGTGGGGGGGCCGGTTGAGCAGTTCTTC | NA | TRBJ2-1 | TRBV2 | NA
CASSFSTGQGILGSYEQYF | TGTGCCAGCAGTTTCTCCACCGGACAGGGGATATTAGGCTCCTACGAGCAGTACTTC | NA | TRBJ2-7 | TRBV12-3/TRBV12-4 | TRBD1
CASSLRTDGEQFF | TGTGCCAGCAGTTTAAGGACGGACGGTGAGCAGTTCTTC | few | TRBJ2-1 | TRBV12-3/TRBV12-4 | NA
CASSSPLRTSGNSGSTDTQYF | TGTGCCAGCAGCTCCCCGCTGCGGACTAGCGGCAACTCCGGGAGCACAGATACGCAGTATTTT | NA | TRBJ2-3 | TRBV7-9 | TRBD2
CASSQEALTGELFF | TGCGCCAGCAGCCAGGAGGCCCTCACCGGGGAGCTGTTTTTT | NA | TRBJ2-2 | TRBV5-1 | NA
CSAGQAGIVNEQFF | TGCAGTGCTGGACAAGCGGGGATCGTAAATGAGCAGTTCTTC | NA | TRBJ2-1 | TRBV20-1 | TRBD2
CSAPLAGDYNEQFF | TGCAGTGCTCCGCTAGCGGGGGACTACAATGAGCAGTTCTTC | NA | TRBJ2-1 | TRBV20-1 | TRBD2
CASSSGLAGRTDTQYF | TGTGCCAGCAGCTCGGGACTAGCGGGACGCACAGATACGCAGTATTTT | few | TRBJ2-3 | TRBV7-9 | TRBD2
CASSPDSDNEQFF | TGTGCCAGCAGCCCCGACAGCGACAATGAGCAGTTCTTC | NA | TRBJ2-1 | TRBV12-3/TRBV12-4 | NA
CASSSDGYEQYF | TGTGCCAGCAGCTCGGACGGCTACGAGCAGTACTTC | few | TRBJ2-7 | TRBV3-1 | NA